This is a list of T cell receptor beta chains from one sample in a study of T cell responses to AZD1222 COVID-19 vaccine. Assay used: immunoSEQ multiplex PCR; TCRdb lists only in-frame clones, some missing. The sample lists about 110,000 clones, about four fifths occurring once. The source was peripheral blood, collected on day 0 of AZD1222 vaccination. The receptors were sampled from an adult in good health. The CDR3 runs from the conserved cysteine through the conserved F or W. D genes are given only for firm matches. Clone size appears in some rows only: once, few, many, or a class for an expanded clone.

J: TRBJ2-2; length: 15; V: TRBV19; D: TRBD1; size: -; CDR3: CASSKGRGRTGELFF; DNA: TGTGCCAGTAGTAAAGGCAGGGGGCGCACCGGGGAGCTGTTTTTT
J: TRBJ2-1; length: 16; V: TRBV23-1; D: -; size: -; CDR3: CASSPKGSDSYNEQFF; DNA: TGCGCCAGCAGTCCCAAGGGATCGGACTCCTACAATGAGCAGTTCTTC
J: TRBJ2-3; length: 12; V: TRBV5-1; D: -; size: -; CDR3: CASSLYRDLSYF; DNA: TGCGCCAGCAGCCTGTACAGGGATCTATCGTATTTT
J: TRBJ1-1; length: 16; V: TRBV18; D: -; size: -; CDR3: CASSPFGGQRNTEAFF; DNA: TGTGCCAGCTCACCTTTCGGAGGACAGAGGAACACTGAAGCTTTCTTT
J: TRBJ1-2; length: 13; V: TRBV27; D: -; size: -; CDR3: CASSLGLNYGYTF; DNA: TGTGCCAGCAGTTTAGGGCTGAACTATGGCTACACCTTC
J: TRBJ2-7; length: 16; V: TRBV9; D: TRBD2; size: -; CDR3: CASSVGSGGHTYEQYF; DNA: TGTGCCAGCAGCGTAGGTAGCGGGGGTCATACCTACGAGCAGTACTTC
J: TRBJ1-2; length: 16; V: TRBV19; D: -; size: -; CDR3: CASSPVRLDRGYGYTF; DNA: TGTGCCAGTAGCCCGGTCAGGCTCGACAGAGGCTATGGCTACACCTTC
J: TRBJ1-5; length: 16; V: TRBV15; D: -; size: -; CDR3: CATSRVLGYDNQPQHF; DNA: TGTGCCACCAGCAGAGTCCTAGGGTATGACAATCAGCCCCAGCATTTT
J: TRBJ1-6; length: 14; V: TRBV13; D: -; size: -; CDR3: CASSLGTGTSPLHF; DNA: TGTGCCAGCAGCTTGGGAACAGGGACTTCACCCCTCCACTTT
J: TRBJ1-3; length: 17; V: TRBV7-9; D: -; size: -; CDR3: CASSLAWAGSTGNTIYF; DNA: TGTGCCAGCAGCTTAGCCTGGGCAGGGAGTACTGGAAACACCATATATTTT
J: TRBJ2-5; length: 14; V: TRBV15; D: -; size: -; CDR3: CATGLVGIQETQYF; DNA: TGTGCCACGGGATTAGTGGGGATTCAAGAGACCCAGTACTTC
J: TRBJ2-7; length: 13; V: TRBV12-5; D: -; size: many; CDR3: CASGFGYDRGQYF; DNA: TGTGCTAGTGGTTTTGGGTACGATCGCGGGCAGTACTTC
J: TRBJ2-5; length: 11; V: TRBV20-1; D: -; size: -; CDR3: CSGRAQETQYF; DNA: TGCAGTGGCAGGGCTCAAGAGACCCAGTACTTC
J: TRBJ1-2; length: 15; V: TRBV7-2; D: TRBD1; size: once; CDR3: CASSSGGTGPGGYTF; DNA: TGTGCCAGCAGCTCAGGCGGGACAGGACCTGGGGGCTACACCTTC
J: TRBJ2-5; length: 14; V: TRBV7-9; D: -; size: -; CDR3: CASSLGGNQETQYF; DNA: TGTGCCAGCAGCCTCGGGGGAAACCAAGAGACCCAGTACTTC
J: TRBJ2-5; length: 16; V: TRBV27; D: -; size: -; CDR3: CASSLSRRSYQETQYF; DNA: TGTGCCAGCAGTTTATCCCGTCGTAGTTACCAAGAGACCCAGTACTTC
J: TRBJ1-2; length: 16; V: TRBV9; D: -; size: -; CDR3: CASSAGNPSWDYGYTF; DNA: TGTGCCAGCAGCGCGGGGAACCCCTCGTGGGACTATGGCTACACCTTC
J: TRBJ1-1; length: 15; V: TRBV25-1; D: -; size: -; CDR3: CASSDRPDGGTEAFF; DNA: TGTGCCAGCAGTGACCGGCCGGATGGGGGCACTGAAGCTTTCTTT
J: TRBJ2-2; length: 15; V: TRBV18; D: -; size: -; CDR3: CASSPLQGNTGELFF; DNA: TGTGCCAGCTCACCGCTACAGGGTAACACCGGGGAGCTGTTTTTT
J: TRBJ2-3; length: 17; V: TRBV5-4; D: TRBD2; size: -; CDR3: CASSSRLAGGVTDTQYF; DNA: TGTGCCAGCAGCTCAAGACTAGCGGGGGGCGTCACAGATACGCAGTATTTT
J: TRBJ1-1; length: 15; V: TRBV6-2/TRBV6-3; D: -; size: -; CDR3: CASSYSSGMGTEAFF; DNA: TGTGCCAGCAGTTACTCATCGGGAATGGGCACTGAAGCTTTCTTT
J: TRBJ1-5; length: 15; V: TRBV19; D: -; size: few; CDR3: CATERQPNSNQPQHF; DNA: TGTGCCACCGAGCGACAGCCTAATAGCAATCAGCCCCAGCATTTT
J: TRBJ1-1; length: 11; V: TRBV12-3/TRBV12-4; D: -; size: -; CDR3: CASSFTGEAFF; DNA: TGTGCCAGCAGTTTTACGGGGGAAGCTTTCTTT
J: TRBJ2-5; length: 16; V: TRBV5-1; D: -; size: -; CDR3: CASSLANRVPQETQYF; DNA: TGCGCCAGCAGCTTGGCCAACAGGGTCCCCCAAGAGACCCAGTACTTC
J: TRBJ2-1; length: 16; V: TRBV30; D: TRBD1; size: -; CDR3: CAWTRGRDRIYNEQFF; DNA: TGTGCCTGGACTAGAGGTAGGGACAGAATATACAATGAGCAGTTCTTC
J: TRBJ2-3; length: 17; V: TRBV4-1; D: TRBD2; size: -; CDR3: CASSQEGSGGATDTQYF; DNA: TGCGCCAGCAGCCAGGAGGGGAGCGGGGGTGCCACAGATACGCAGTATTTT
J: TRBJ1-5; length: 14; V: TRBV6-5; D: -; size: -; CDR3: CASSYRRVGQPQHF; DNA: TGTGCCAGCAGTTATCGACGAGTAGGACAGCCCCAGCATTTT
J: TRBJ2-7; length: 15; V: TRBV6-5; D: TRBD1; size: -; CDR3: CASSYSGQGSYEQYF; DNA: TGTGCCAGCAGTTATTCCGGACAGGGGTCCTACGAGCAGTACTTC
J: TRBJ1-4; length: 14; V: TRBV4-1; D: -; size: -; CDR3: CASSRAATNEKLFF; DNA: TGCGCCAGCAGCCGAGCCGCAACTAATGAAAAACTGTTTTTT
J: TRBJ1-2; length: 14; V: TRBV4-3; D: -; size: -; CDR3: CASSQDPRADGYTF; DNA: TGCGCCAGCAGCCAAGATCCCAGGGCGGATGGCTACACCTTC
J: TRBJ1-2; length: 18; V: TRBV3-1/TRBV3-2; D: -; size: -; CDR3: CASSQEGDRQAANYGYTF; DNA: TGTGCCAGCAGCCAAGAGGGGGATCGACAGGCCGCTAACTATGGCTACACCTTC
J: TRBJ2-1; length: 12; V: TRBV6-2/TRBV6-3; D: -; size: -; CDR3: CASSISHNEQFF; DNA: TGTGCCAGCAGTATCTCTCACAATGAGCAGTTCTTC
J: TRBJ2-7; length: 13; V: TRBV4-1; D: -; size: -; CDR3: CASSQAMLREQYF; DNA: TGCGCCAGCAGCCAAGCGATGTTGAGGGAGCAGTACTTC
J: TRBJ1-2; length: 23; V: TRBV6-4; D: TRBD1; size: -; CDR3: CASSDILIGGIGTVFPINYGYTF; DNA: TGTGCCAGCAGTGACATACTGATAGGGGGGATAGGGACAGTTTTCCCCATTAACTATGGCTACACCTTC
J: TRBJ1-1; length: 17; V: TRBV5-1; D: TRBD1; size: -; CDR3: CASSSRGQGGQNTEAFF; DNA: TGCGCCAGCAGCTCCAGAGGACAGGGAGGCCAGAACACTGAAGCTTTCTTT
J: TRBJ1-2; length: 16; V: TRBV7-8; D: -; size: -; CDR3: CASSPRSGVALYGYTF; DNA: TGTGCCAGCAGCCCTCGCAGCGGAGTCGCTCTGTATGGCTACACCTTC
J: TRBJ2-5; length: 13; V: TRBV6-5; D: TRBD2; size: -; CDR3: CASRLAGVETQYF; DNA: TGTGCCAGTCGACTAGCGGGGGTAGAGACCCAGTACTTC
J: TRBJ1-2; length: 13; V: TRBV19; D: TRBD1; size: -; CDR3: CASSQPGGYGYTF; DNA: TGTGCCAGTAGCCAGCCAGGGGGCTATGGCTACACCTTC
J: TRBJ2-3; length: 13; V: TRBV4-2; D: -; size: few; CDR3: CASSQMGTDTQYF; DNA: TGTGCCAGCAGCCAAATGGGGACAGATACGCAGTATTTT
J: TRBJ1-2; length: 14; V: TRBV7-2; D: -; size: -; CDR3: CASSLMIAKNGYTF; DNA: TGTGCCAGCAGCTTGATGATCGCTAAGAATGGCTACACCTTC
J: TRBJ1-3; length: 16; V: TRBV10-2; D: TRBD1; size: -; CDR3: CASSVGQADSGNTIYF; DNA: TGCGCCAGCAGTGTCGGACAGGCCGACTCTGGAAACACCATATATTTT
J: TRBJ2-3; length: 18; V: TRBV4-2; D: TRBD1; size: once; CDR3: CASSQDHRGSTGTDTQYF; DNA: TGTGCCAGCAGCCAAGATCACAGGGGTTCAACTGGCACAGATACGCAGTATTTT